Listed below are T cell receptor beta chains from one sample, sequenced in a study of cytomegalovirus exposure and HLA in healthy donors. Produced via immunoSEQ multiplex PCR; TCRdb's table is partial and in-frame only. The sample has around 64,000 clones; 55% to 70% are singletons. The specimen was PBMCs. The receptors here all came from a woman aged 45 to 65 in good health and CMV-seronegative. Both conserved end residues are part of each CDR3. Each record gives: J gene, V gene, clone size, D gene, CDR3 protein, CDR3 DNA. A D gene is named only where the DNA matches it firmly. Only part of the rows carry a size: once, few, many, or a class if the clone is expanded.

j_call: TRBJ2-7
v_call: TRBV6-5
clone_size: .
d_call: .
cdr3_aa: CASEGRSDEQYF
cdr3_nt: TGTGCCAGCGAGGGAAGGAGCGACGAGCAGTACTTC

j_call: TRBJ2-1
v_call: TRBV27
clone_size: .
d_call: .
cdr3_aa: CASSLSFGGRGHEQFF
cdr3_nt: TGTGCCAGCAGTTTATCGTTCGGGGGGCGAGGCCATGAGCAGTTCTTC

j_call: TRBJ1-4
v_call: TRBV6-5
clone_size: few
d_call: .
cdr3_aa: CASSPWTNNEKLFF
cdr3_nt: TGTGCCAGCAGCCCTTGGACTAATAATGAAAAACTGTTTTTT

j_call: TRBJ2-7
v_call: TRBV4-2
clone_size: once
d_call: .
cdr3_aa: CASSQDRAQGSYEQYF
cdr3_nt: TGTGCCAGCAGCCAAGATCGGGCACAGGGAAGCTACGAGCAGTACTTC

j_call: TRBJ2-1
v_call: TRBV28
clone_size: .
d_call: TRBD1
cdr3_aa: CASRRGQPGYNEQFF
cdr3_nt: TGTGCCAGCAGAAGGGGGCAGCCAGGGTACAATGAGCAGTTCTTC

j_call: TRBJ2-3
v_call: TRBV7-9
clone_size: .
d_call: TRBD2
cdr3_aa: CASSFGGGVTDTQYF
cdr3_nt: TGTGCCAGCAGCTTCGGGGGAGGGGTAACAGATACGCAGTATTTT

j_call: TRBJ2-7
v_call: TRBV5-4
clone_size: few
d_call: TRBD1
cdr3_aa: CASSPTGTGVYEQYF
cdr3_nt: TGTGCCAGCAGCCCTACCGGGACAGGGGTCTACGAGCAGTACTTC

j_call: TRBJ1-2
v_call: TRBV7-2
clone_size: few
d_call: TRBD1
cdr3_aa: CASSLRRGVGGYTF
cdr3_nt: TGTGCCAGCAGCTTACGCAGGGGGGTTGGTGGCTACACCTTC

j_call: TRBJ1-4
v_call: TRBV7-9
clone_size: .
d_call: .
cdr3_aa: CASSLPITDEKLFF
cdr3_nt: TGTGCCAGCAGCTTACCGATAACAGATGAAAAACTGTTTTTT

j_call: TRBJ1-5
v_call: TRBV4-2
clone_size: .
d_call: .
cdr3_aa: CASSQLERGSNQPQHF
cdr3_nt: TGTGCCAGCAGCCAACTTGAAAGGGGCTCCAATCAGCCCCAGCATTTT

j_call: TRBJ2-1
v_call: TRBV4-1
clone_size: few
d_call: TRBD2
cdr3_aa: CASSHPLAGGTEQFF
cdr3_nt: TGCGCCAGCAGCCACCCACTAGCGGGAGGGACTGAGCAGTTCTTC

j_call: TRBJ2-1
v_call: TRBV30
clone_size: .
d_call: TRBD2
cdr3_aa: CAWSVLAGKDEQFF
cdr3_nt: TGTGCCTGGAGTGTACTAGCGGGTAAAGATGAGCAGTTCTTC